One and the same sample provided the 9 T cell receptor beta chains below, sequenced in a study of glioma-infiltrating T cells (dated by TCRdb to the mid-2010s). The listed sequencing device is Illumina MiSeq. The iRepertoire nested amplicon-rescue multiplex PCR (arm-PCR) platform was used to amplify TCR alpha and beta CDR3 regions from RNA. TCRdb redid the processing of the public reads, applying fastp at Q25 and MiXCR, and retained in-frame beta chains. Entries that share a CDR3 protein sequence are merged under the most common genes and DNA. The sample yields about 380,000 distinct CDR3 sequences; about 40% were counted once. 12% of the sample is held by the ten biggest clonotypes. Sequencing input: glioma tissue, nonneoplastic brain tissue, or PBMCs (not recorded which). These receptors were taken from a human donor with low-grade glioma or glioblastoma, undergoing nonglioma brain surgery, or in good health (not recorded which).

V usage is TRBV28 and J usage is TRBJ2-5; TRBD2 is a possible D gene (6 bases). Germline-derived CDR1 and CDR2 are MDHEN and SYDVKM. The CDR3 has 16 amino acids. Trimming took off 4 bases at V and 3 bases at J, with 18 bases between the two ends. CDR3 sequence (DNA): TGTGCCAGCAGTTCCTTGGAAGGGAGGTGGGAAGAGACCCAGTACTTC. It translates to CASSSLEGRWEETQYF.

To note about this clonotype: An end of the junction does not agree with germline; a read error may underlie this. The CDR3 is CASSRPRGNYDEQFF. Written as DNA, the CDR3 is TGTGCCAGCTCTCGCCCCAGAGGGAACTACGATGAGCAGTTCTTC. J is TRBJ2-1 and V is TRBV27; tentative D call: TRBD2 (5 bases). Germline V gives CDR1 MNHEY, CDR2 SMNVEV (reference sequence). The CDR3 loop spans 15 amino acids.

This clonotype was seen many times. This sequence joins TRBV27 and TRBJ2-1; 7 bases are a match to TRBD2. The CDR3 is 15 amino acids. The V and J ends lost 6 bases and 5 bases, in that order; junction bases with no gene match: 10. Germline V gene sequence: CDR1 MNHEY, CDR2 SMNVEV (reference sequence). The CDR3 reads CASSPWASGNNEQFF. The DNA of the CDR3 is TGTGCCAGCAGCCCCTGGGCTAGCGGAAACAATGAGCAGTTCTTC.

In the case of this clonotype: Being one base from a much bigger clone, this may be a read error. The chain recombines TRBV6-1 with TRBJ2-5; no firm D call. The CDR3 is 14 amino acids. Between the trimmed V and J ends, which lost 2 bases and 0 bases, there was a span of 7 bases. Germline V gives CDR1 MNHNS, CDR2 SASEGT. CDR3: CASSEWGYQETQYF. CDR3 DNA: TGTGCCAGCAGTGAATGGGGATACCAAGAGACCCAGTACTTC.

The chain recombines TRBV6-5 with TRBJ2-1; unclear D gene. V gave up 2 bases and J gave up 8 bases, with 7 bases separating them. The germline gives CDR1 MNHEY, CDR2 SVGAGI. CDR3 length: 12 amino acids. The CDR3 sequence: CASSYVAYEQFF. The CDR3 DNA reads TGTGCCAGCAGTTACGTCGCGTATGAGCAGTTCTTC.

This clonotype has a handful of counts. The gene calls are TRBV28 and TRBJ1-5; TRBD1 is a possible D gene (5 bases). Trimming took off 4 bases at V and 4 bases at J, with 17 bases between the two ends. CDR3 length: 16 amino acids. Germline V gene sequence: CDR1 MDHEN, CDR2 SYDVKM. The CDR3 reads CASSSLRVKGNQPQHF. In nucleotides, the CDR3 is TGTGCCAGCAGTTCGCTCAGGGTAAAGGGGAATCAGCCCCAGCATTTT. Based on the CDR3 plus reference TRBV28 and TRBJ1-5, the full variable domain is DVKVTQSSRYLVKRTGEKVFLECVQDMDHENMFWYRQDPGLGLRLIYFSYDVKMKEKGDIPEGYSVSREKKERFSLILESASTNQTSMYLCASSSLRVKGNQPQHFGDGTRLSIL.

This clonotype was observed a few times. DNA of the CDR3: TGCAGTGCCCTGAGAAGGGGCGGGTCCTACAATGAGCAGTTCTTC. The encoded protein is CSALRRGGSYNEQFF. The chain is built from TRBV20-1 and TRBJ2-1, with D possibly being TRBD1 or TRBD2 (5 bases each). Between the trimmed V and J ends, which lost 6 bases and 1 base, there was a span of 16 bases. The CDR3 spans 15 residues. Germline V gene sequence: CDR1 DFQATT, CDR2 SNEGSKA (reference sequence).

As concerns this clonotype: A read error may explain this, as a much larger clone is one base away. The chain links TRBV6-1 to TRBJ2-2; TRBD1 matches at 8 bases. The CDR3 covers 15 residues. V gave up 10 bases and J gave up 7 bases; unmatched junction bases: 14. Germline V gene data show CDR1 as MNHNS and CDR2 as SASEGT. Here the CDR3 DNA reads TGTGCCAACACCCAGGACAGGGCGGGGAGCGGGGAGCTGTTTTTT. This sequence encodes CANTQDRAGSGELFF.

This chain uses TRBV11-3 with TRBJ1-1, with D tentatively TRBD1 (5 bases). Germline CDR1 SGHNT, CDR2 YENEEA. The CDR3 covers 14 residues. The V end lost 1 base, the J end lost 4 bases, and 10 bases lay between the germline ends. CDR3 DNA sequence: TGTGCCAGCAGCTTAGCTGGGACGGCCACTGAAGCTTTCTTT. Translated: CASSLAGTATEAFF. The whole variable domain, filled in from reference TRBV11-3 and TRBJ1-1, reads EAGVVQSPRYKIIEKKQPVAFWCNPISGHNTLYWYLQNLGQGPELLIRYENEEAVDDSQLPKDRFSAERLKGVDSTLKIQPAELGDSAVYLCASSLAGTATEAFFGQGTRLTVV.